This record concerns one T cell receptor beta chain sequence. Its antigen is not identified. V lost 0 bases and J 10 bases, leaving 16 bases between the germline ends. The CDR3 extends over 16 amino acids. Germline CDR1 SGHVS, CDR2 FQNEAQ. This sample is drawn from a study of cytotoxic CD8 clonotypes in ibrutinib-treated CLL. Overall study context: The study included approximately 12 relapsed/refractory and about 16 treatment-naive patients; about 17 had IGHV unmutated disease.

Clones were sequenced by immunoSEQ multiplex PCR, and TCRdb holds only the in-frame ones, with some missing. The table includes tens of thousands of clones, about half detected once. The study, taken as a whole, reports: Clonality was higher at baseline than in age-matched healthy donors and tracked circulating CD8+ T-cell counts. The study found clonality rose at ibrutinib response, then fell toward baseline at progression.

Frozen PBMC stocks contributed around 2 micrograms of genomic DNA to the TCR beta libraries. Sequenced material: PBMCs, taken before ibrutinib treatment. The sequence was obtained from a human donor with chronic lymphocytic leukemia. The V and J genes are TRBV7-8 and TRBJ1-6; D might be TRBD1 (5 bases). CDR3 in DNA: TGTGCCAGCAGCTTAGCGCACGGGGACGGCCGATCACCCCTCCACTTT. Protein sequence: CASSLAHGDGRSPLHF.